This TCR beta chain is from a study of beta chain features in type 1 diabetes. The study, taken as a whole, reports: In all four CD4+ subsets, TCRB CDR3 length was significantly, moderately reduced in type 1 diabetes. Any role of HLA type in TCRB rearrangement remained unresolved here. Short templates might get an advantage during PCR, and this would be equal in patients and controls.

Trimming removed 4 bases at V and 0 bases at J, with 16 bases between. From germline, CDR1 is LGHNA and CDR2 YSLEER. The CDR3 is 17 residues long. Regarding this clone: Its antigen remains unidentified.

Cells sorted by CD45RO/CCR7/CD25/CD127/CD95/CD27 comprised CD4+ naive, central memory, regulatory and stem cell-like memory cells. All of the isolated RNA was reverse transcribed, so expressed TCRB transcripts were sequenced. The repertoire was sequenced with immunoSEQ multiplex PCR; TCRdb's copy has only in-frame clones and lacks some. The sample shows 150,000 to 190,000 clones, about a tenth of them seen only once. This chain connects TRBV4-3 to TRBJ1-3; maybe TRBD1 (5 bases). The sample taken for sequencing was central memory CD4+ T cells from blood. The receptor was derived from a man younger than 45 with type 1 diabetes. The CDR3 DNA follows: TGCGCCAGCAGCCCCAACGGGGGGATTAGCTCTGGAAACACCATATATTTT. Encoded protein: CASSPNGGISSGNTIYF.